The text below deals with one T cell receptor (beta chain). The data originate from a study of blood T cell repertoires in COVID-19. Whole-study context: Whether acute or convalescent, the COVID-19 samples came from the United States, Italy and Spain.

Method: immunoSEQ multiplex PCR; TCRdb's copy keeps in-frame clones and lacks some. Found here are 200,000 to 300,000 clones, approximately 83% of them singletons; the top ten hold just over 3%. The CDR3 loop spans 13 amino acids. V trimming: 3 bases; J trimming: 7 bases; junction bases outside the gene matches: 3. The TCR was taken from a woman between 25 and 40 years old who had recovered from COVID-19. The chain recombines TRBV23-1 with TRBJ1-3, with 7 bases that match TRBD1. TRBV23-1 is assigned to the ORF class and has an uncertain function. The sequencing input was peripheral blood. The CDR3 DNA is TGCGCCAGCAGTCACATCAGGGGGAACACCATATATTTT. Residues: CASSHIRGNTIYF.